The rows below give T cell receptor beta chains drawn from one sample of a study of T-cell reconstitution after alpha-beta-depleted transplantation in children. TCRdb processed the PCR reads anew with MiXCR; each CDR3 protein has one entry. The sample lists 640,000 or so distinct CDR3 sequences, approximately 17% occurring once. Here the sequenced sample was PBMCs from the stem cell graft donor, taken from the stem cell graft. The receptors originated from a human donor who donated a stem cell graft to a child with acute myeloid leukemia. Both conserved end residues are part of each CDR3. The D gene is left open where the match is weak. Size is omitted from some rows. Given values are once, few, many or a class for expanded clones.

D gene	clone size	V gene	J gene	CDR3 DNA	CDR3 protein
TRBD1	.	TRBV7-2	TRBJ2-7	TGTGCCAGCAGCCTTAACCTCGGACAGGCCTACGAGCAGTACTTC	CASSLNLGQAYEQYF
.	.	TRBV6-1	TRBJ2-3	TGTGCCAGCAGAGGGGGGGCTGGGAGCACAGATACGCAGTATTTT	CASRGGAGSTDTQYF
.	.	TRBV20-1	TRBJ2-1	TGCAGTGCTCTCGACGTCATGAGGGGGATCTACAATGAGCAGTTCTTC	CSALDVMRGIYNEQFF
.	many	TRBV29-1	TRBJ2-3	TGCAGCGTTCAAAGAACAGATACGCAGTATTTT	CSVQRTDTQYF
TRBD2	.	TRBV30	TRBJ2-5	TGTGCCTGGACCCTAGCGGGGGGGCAAGAGACCCAGTACTTC	CAWTLAGGQETQYF
TRBD1	many	TRBV7-2	TRBJ1-2	TGTGCCAGCAACGGACAGGGTGGGAACTATGGCTACACCTTC	CASNGQGGNYGYTF
TRBD2	many	TRBV5-1	TRBJ2-1	TGCGCCAGCAGCTCCTTAGCGGGGGCCAACAATGAGCAGTTCTTC	CASSSLAGANNEQFF
TRBD1	few	TRBV6-1	TRBJ1-6	TGTGCCAGCAGTCGTGGGACAGGGGGCTCGAATTCACCCCTCCACTTT	CASSRGTGGSNSPLHF
.	few	TRBV24-1	TRBJ2-1	TGTGCCACCAGTGACCACACAAGCGGCTTCAATGAGCAGTTCTTC	CATSDHTSGFNEQFF
.	few	TRBV12-3/TRBV12-4	TRBJ1-1	TGTGCCAGCAGTTTCCTGGGTATGAACACTGAAGCTTTCTTT	CASSFLGMNTEAFF
.	many	TRBV15	TRBJ1-1	TGTGCCACCAGCAGAGAGAGAGGGTTCGAAGCTTTCTTT	CATSRERGFEAFF
.	few	TRBV20-1	TRBJ2-6	TGCAGTGCCCCCCGAGGGCACGGGGCCAACGTCCTGACTTTC	CSAPRGHGANVLTF
.	few	TRBV7-2	TRBJ2-7	TGTGCCAGCACCTCGGGCTACTCCTACGAGCAGTACTTC	CASTSGYSYEQYF
TRBD1	many	TRBV20-1	TRBJ1-6	TGCAGTGCGGGACAGGGCGACTCACCCCTCCACTTT	CSAGQGDSPLHF
TRBD2	many	TRBV20-1	TRBJ2-1	TGCAGTGCTAGAGCCGCCCCGCGGGGGGTTTACAATGAGCAGTTCTTC	CSARAAPRGVYNEQFF
.	many	TRBV29-1	TRBJ2-3	TGCAGCGCCGGTGGGCCCGATACGCAGTATTTT	CSAGGPDTQYF
TRBD1	many	TRBV20-1	TRBJ1-1	TGCAGTGCTAGAGTACAGGGGGGCACTGAAGCTTTCTTT	CSARVQGGTEAFF
.	.	TRBV5-5	TRBJ2-5	TGTGCCAGCAGCTTGGAGGCTAGCTGGGAGACCCAGTACTTC	CASSLEASWETQYF
.	many	TRBV20-1	TRBJ2-1	TGCAGTGCTAGGGCAGAAGGGGTCGGATTCTTC	CSARAEGVGFF
.	few	TRBV28	TRBJ1-1	TGTGCCAGCAGTTTGGCGGCAGGCCTGGCGTACACTGAAGCTTTCTTT	CASSLAAGLAYTEAFF
.	many	TRBV29-1	TRBJ2-6	TGCAGCGTTGGTGGGGCCCTCGCTGGGGCCAACGTCCTGACTTTC	CSVGGALAGANVLTF
.	many	TRBV15	TRBJ2-3	TGTGCCACCAGCAGTTGGGAACTCCTAACGCAGTATTTT	CATSSWELLTQYF
.	few	TRBV20-1	TRBJ1-1	TGCAGTGCTAGGTACTTCGAGGGAACTGAAGCTTTCTTT	CSARYFEGTEAFF
TRBD2	many	TRBV6-4	TRBJ2-3	TGTGCCAGCAGTGGGTCGACTAGCGGGGGAGGAACAGATACGCAGTATTTT	CASSGSTSGGGTDTQYF
.	once	TRBV12-3/TRBV12-4	TRBJ2-2	TGTGCCAGCGATCCCGGGGGGCCTAACACCGGGGAGCTGTTTTTT	CASDPGGPNTGELFF
.	many	TRBV29-1	TRBJ2-2	TGCAGCGTTGAAATGGTTGAGGGGGAACTGTTTTTT	CSVEMVEGELFF
TRBD2	few	TRBV4-3	TRBJ2-1	TGCGCCAGCAGCCAAGGGTATATAGCGGGGGGTGATGGTGAGCAGTTCTTC	CASSQGYIAGGDGEQFF
TRBD1	many	TRBV20-1	TRBJ1-5	TGCAGTGCTCGATCCGGGACAGGGGATAGCAATCAGCCCCAGCATTTT	CSARSGTGDSNQPQHF
.	many	TRBV12-3/TRBV12-4	TRBJ1-2	TGTGCCAGCAGTCCCGGGGGGTCCTCTAACTATGGCTACACCTTC	CASSPGGSSNYGYTF
TRBD1	few	TRBV15	TRBJ1-3	TGTGCCACCAGAAACGGACAGGCGCCGGACACCATATATTTT	CATRNGQAPDTIYF
.	.	TRBV6-1	TRBJ1-5	TGTGCCAGCACCCCGGGAGGGTCAGGTCAGCCCCAGCATTTT	CASTPGGSGQPQHF
.	many	TRBV9	TRBJ2-7	TGTGCCAGCAGCGTAGAGCCCGGCGGCTCCTACGAGCAGTACTTC	CASSVEPGGSYEQYF
TRBD1	.	TRBV7-2	TRBJ2-1	TGTGCCAGCAGCTGGGGACAGGGGGTGATGGAGCAGTTCTTC	CASSWGQGVMEQFF
.	.	TRBV30	TRBJ1-1	TGTGCCTGGAGTCCCGGGGCAGGGAGCACGAACACTGAAGCTTTCTTT	CAWSPGAGSTNTEAFF
.	many	TRBV5-6	TRBJ2-3	TGTGCCAGCAGCTTCCCAACAGATACGCAGTATTTT	CASSFPTDTQYF
.	many	TRBV12-3/TRBV12-4	TRBJ2-7	TGTGCCAGCAGCATGGGCCCCGAGCAGTACTTC	CASSMGPEQYF
.	.	TRBV7-2	TRBJ2-2	TGTGCCAGCAGCTTTGGGGGGAACACCGGGGAGCTGTTTTTT	CASSFGGNTGELFF
.	many	TRBV20-1	TRBJ2-3	TGCGGAGTTTCCGCGGACGCGGATACGCAGTATTTT	CGVSADADTQYF
TRBD1	.	TRBV5-1	TRBJ2-1	TGCGCCAGCACCCAGGGGGACAGGACTTACAATGAGCAGTTCTTC	CASTQGDRTYNEQFF
.	many	TRBV20-1	TRBJ1-5	TGCAGTGCCCCCCGCGGTCGGGCCCAGCATTTT	CSAPRGRAQHF